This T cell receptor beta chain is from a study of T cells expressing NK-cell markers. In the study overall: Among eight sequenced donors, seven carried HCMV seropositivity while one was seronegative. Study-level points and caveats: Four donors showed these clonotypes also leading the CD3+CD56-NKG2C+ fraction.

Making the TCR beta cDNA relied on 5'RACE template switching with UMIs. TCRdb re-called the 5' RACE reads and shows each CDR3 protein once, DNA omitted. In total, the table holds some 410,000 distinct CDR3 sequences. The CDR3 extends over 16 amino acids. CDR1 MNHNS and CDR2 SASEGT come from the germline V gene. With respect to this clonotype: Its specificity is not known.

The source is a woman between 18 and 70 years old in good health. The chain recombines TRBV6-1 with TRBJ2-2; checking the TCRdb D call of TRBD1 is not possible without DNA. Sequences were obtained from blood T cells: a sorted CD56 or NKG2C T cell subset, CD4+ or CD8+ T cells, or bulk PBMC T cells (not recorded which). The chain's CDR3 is CASSHLDILNTGELFF.